This T cell receptor (beta chain) appears in the sequencing data of a study of cytomegalovirus exposure and HLA in healthy donors. About the study: Researchers found that approximately 80% of about 400 genotyped donors fell within the Caucasian-associated ancestry cluster. Overall study findings and caveats: Near-uniform donor sequencing depth was presumed by presence/absence analyses. The authors later found HLA-associated TCR beta chains more clonally expanded than equally common others.

Worth noting for this clone: Its antigen remains unidentified.

The PCR contained 60 Vbeta and 13 Jbeta primers. Profiling relied on immunoSEQ multiplex PCR, and the TCRdb table lists in-frame clones only, not all of them. The sample includes 80,000 to 95,000 clones, approximately 63% of them seen just once. The clonotype originates from a woman in her 30s in good health and CMV-seronegative. Sequenced material: PBMCs.

In DNA, the CDR3 is TGCGCCAGCAGCTGGGACCCCGGGACTAGCGACGAGCAGTACTTC. This translates into CASSWDPGTSDEQYF. The gene calls are TRBV5-1 and TRBJ2-7, with 10 bases fitting TRBD2. Per the germline V gene, CDR1 is SGHRS and CDR2 is YFSETQ. V was pared by 3 bases and J by 5 bases, with 8 bases of the junction left unmatched. The CDR3 totals 15 residues.